This T cell receptor beta chain was sequenced in a study of shared clonotypes between healthy human individuals. V shed 4 bases, J shed 11 bases, and the junction held 15 bases outside the gene matches. Germline V gene sequence: CDR1 MGHRA, CDR2 YSYEKL. The CDR3 has 15 residues. CD45RO-negative, CCR7-positively selected cells formed the naive CD8 fraction, excluding terminally differentiated effector memory CD45RA+ cells. To note about this clone: Its target is not known.

Points from the study as a whole: Blood was the only sampled material, and tissue repertoires likely differ. Relative to their counterparts shared across all four donors, non-shared clonotypes exhibited diminished generation probabilities. The study found about 5% of naive CD4 clonotypes shared across a handful of donors.

On sorted subsets, replicate PCRs used about 200 ng DNA, or about 33,000 T cell genomes. The data were produced by immunoSEQ multiplex PCR, yet TCRdb's version contains in-frame clones alone and is incomplete. The sample consists of some 630,000 clones, about 96% of them appearing once. The chain joins TRBV4-1 to TRBJ2-5, with 8 bases aligning to TRBD2. Sequences were obtained from naive CD8+ T cells sorted from blood. The TCR comes from a woman younger than 45 in good health. Here the CDR3 DNA reads TGCGCCAGCAGCCTCCCTGACAGGACTAGCCAGGAGCAGTACTTC. It is translated as CASSLPDRTSQEQYF.